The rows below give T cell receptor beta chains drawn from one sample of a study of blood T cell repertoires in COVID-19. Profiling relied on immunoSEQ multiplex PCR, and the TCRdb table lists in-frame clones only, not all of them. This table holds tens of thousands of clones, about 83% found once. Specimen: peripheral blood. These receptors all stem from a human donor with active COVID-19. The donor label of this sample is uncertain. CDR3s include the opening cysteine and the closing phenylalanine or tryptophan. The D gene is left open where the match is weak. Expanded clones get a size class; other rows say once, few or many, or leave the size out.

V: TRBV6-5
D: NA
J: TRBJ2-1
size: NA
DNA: TGTGCCAGCAGTACCTCCCCCGGGGGTGATGAGCAGTTCTTC
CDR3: CASSTSPGGDEQFF

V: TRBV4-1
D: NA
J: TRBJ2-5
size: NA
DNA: TGCGCCAGCAGCCGGGGACTGAGACTAAAAGAGACCCAGTACTTC
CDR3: CASSRGLRLKETQYF

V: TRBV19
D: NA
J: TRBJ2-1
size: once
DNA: TGTGCCAGTAGTATCAGGGCGCTCGATTACAATGAGCAGTTCTTC
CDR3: CASSIRALDYNEQFF

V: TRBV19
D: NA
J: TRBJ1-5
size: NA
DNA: TGTGCCAGTGGCGGGCAGCCCGTCGGGCCCCAGCATTTT
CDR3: CASGGQPVGPQHF

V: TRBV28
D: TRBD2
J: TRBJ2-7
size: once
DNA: TGTGCCAGCAGGCGTACTAGCGGGAGGGAGTACGAGCAGTACTTC
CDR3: CASRRTSGREYEQYF

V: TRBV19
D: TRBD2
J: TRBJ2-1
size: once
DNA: TGTGCCAGTAGTGGTAGCGGGAGCTGGGTCAATGAGCAGTTCTTC
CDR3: CASSGSGSWVNEQFF

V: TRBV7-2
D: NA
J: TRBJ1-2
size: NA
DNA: TGTGCCAGCAGCCGGGTCGGCTTAGGGGACTATGGCTACACCTTC
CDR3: CASSRVGLGDYGYTF

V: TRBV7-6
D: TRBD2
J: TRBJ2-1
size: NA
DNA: TGTGCCAGCAGCTTAGCGAGTACTAGCGGCTACAATGAGCAGTTCTTC
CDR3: CASSLASTSGYNEQFF

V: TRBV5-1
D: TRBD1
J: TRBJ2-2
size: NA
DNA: TGCGCCAGCAGCTTACAGGGGTCGGCCGGGGAGCTGTTTTTT
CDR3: CASSLQGSAGELFF

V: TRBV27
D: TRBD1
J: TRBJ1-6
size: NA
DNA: TGTCACCCGAAAGTACAGGGGTTGTGGCCCCTCCACTTT
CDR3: CHPKVQGLWPLHF

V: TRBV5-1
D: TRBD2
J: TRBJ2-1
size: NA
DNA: TGCGCCAGCAGCGCCGGGACTAGCGGTAATGAGCAGTTCTTC
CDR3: CASSAGTSGNEQFF

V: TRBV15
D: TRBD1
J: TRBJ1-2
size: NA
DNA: TGTGCCACCAGCAGAGATTTCGGACAGGACTATGGCTACACCTTC
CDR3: CATSRDFGQDYGYTF

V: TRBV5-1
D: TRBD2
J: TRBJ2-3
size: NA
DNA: TGCGCCAGCAGCCAGCGGGGGGAAAGCACAGATACGCAGTATTTT
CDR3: CASSQRGESTDTQYF

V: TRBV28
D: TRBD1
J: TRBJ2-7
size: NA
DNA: TGTGCCAGCAGGGCCGGGACAGATTCCTACGAGCAGTACTTC
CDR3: CASRAGTDSYEQYF

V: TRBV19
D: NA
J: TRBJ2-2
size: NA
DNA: TGTGCCAGTAGTATAGATCTCCGCGGTACCGGGGAGCTGTTTTTT
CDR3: CASSIDLRGTGELFF

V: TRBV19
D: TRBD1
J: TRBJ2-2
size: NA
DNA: TGTGCCTCGGGGGCAGGGGGCTTTGTCACCGGGGAGCTGTTTTTT
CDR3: CASGAGGFVTGELFF

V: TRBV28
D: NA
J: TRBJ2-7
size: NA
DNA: TGTGCCAGCAGTTTAGGGACTCGGACCTACGAGCAGTACTTC
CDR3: CASSLGTRTYEQYF

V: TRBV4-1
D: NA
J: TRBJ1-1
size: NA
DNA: TGCGCCAGCAGCCAAGATCTTTCGCGGTCGAACACTGAAGCTTTCTTT
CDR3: CASSQDLSRSNTEAFF

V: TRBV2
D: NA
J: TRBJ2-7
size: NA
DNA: TGTGCCAGCAGTTCAAACTCCTACGAGCAGTACTTC
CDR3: CASSSNSYEQYF

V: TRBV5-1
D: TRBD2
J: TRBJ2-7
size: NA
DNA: TGCGCCAGCCGCCAGCGGGAGGAGGGCGAGCAGTACTTC
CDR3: CASRQREEGEQYF

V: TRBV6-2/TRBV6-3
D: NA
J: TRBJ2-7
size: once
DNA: TGTGCCAGCAGTTACCAGGGCGAGGTCTACGAGCAGTACTTC
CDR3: CASSYQGEVYEQYF

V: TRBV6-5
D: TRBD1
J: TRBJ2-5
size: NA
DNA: TGTGCCAGCAGTTTACAGGGGCGGGAGACCCAGTACTTC
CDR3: CASSLQGRETQYF

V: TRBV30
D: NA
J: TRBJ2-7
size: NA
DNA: TGTGCCTGGAGTGTAAACAGAAACGAAAACTACGAGCAGTACTTC
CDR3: CAWSVNRNENYEQYF

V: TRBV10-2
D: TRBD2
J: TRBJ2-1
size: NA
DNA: TGCGCCAGCAGGGTTAGCGGGAGGAACGACAATGAGCAGTTCTTC
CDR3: CASRVSGRNDNEQFF

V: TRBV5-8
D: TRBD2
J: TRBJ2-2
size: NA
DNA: TGTGCCAGCAGCTTGAGGTCTAGCGGCACCGGGGAGCTGTTTTTT
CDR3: CASSLRSSGTGELFF

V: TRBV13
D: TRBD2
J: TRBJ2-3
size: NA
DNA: TGTGCCAGCAGCCCCTCAGCCCAGCGGGAGGGCCGGGATACGCAGTATTTT
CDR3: CASSPSAQREGRDTQYF

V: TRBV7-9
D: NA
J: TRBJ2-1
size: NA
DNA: TGTGCCAGCAGCTTAGAAAAGGCTAGCGCAATGGGGTGGGAGCAGTTCTTC
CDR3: CASSLEKASAMGWEQFF

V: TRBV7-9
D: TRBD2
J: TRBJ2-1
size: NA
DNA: TGTGCCAGCAGCTTAGAGGGAGGGCCGGGGAATGAGCAGTTCTTC
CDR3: CASSLEGGPGNEQFF

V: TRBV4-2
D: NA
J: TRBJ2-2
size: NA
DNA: TGTGCCAGCAGCCATATAGGGGGGGACACCGGGGAGCTGTTTTTT
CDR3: CASSHIGGDTGELFF

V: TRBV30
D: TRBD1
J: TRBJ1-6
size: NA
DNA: TGTGCCTGGAGTGGGACAGGGATTGTGGCCCTCCACTTT
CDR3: CAWSGTGIVALHF

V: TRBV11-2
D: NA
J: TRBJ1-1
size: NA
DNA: TGTGCCAGCAGCCCCATGAACACTGAAGCTTTCTTT
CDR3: CASSPMNTEAFF

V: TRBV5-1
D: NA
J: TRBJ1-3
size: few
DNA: TGCGCCAGCAGACCACAGGGCTCTGGAAACACCATATATTTT
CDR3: CASRPQGSGNTIYF

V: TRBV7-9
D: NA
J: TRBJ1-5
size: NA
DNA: TGTGCCAGCCGAGACAGCAACAATCAGCCCCAGCATTTT
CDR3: CASRDSNNQPQHF

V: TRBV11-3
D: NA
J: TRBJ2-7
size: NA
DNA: TGTGCCAGCAGCTTACAGGGTAGGACCTACGAGCAGTACTTC
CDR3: CASSLQGRTYEQYF

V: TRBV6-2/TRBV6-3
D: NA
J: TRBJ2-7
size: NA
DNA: TGTGCCAGCAGTTACGGGGGCAGGGCCCCCTACGAGCAGTACTTC
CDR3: CASSYGGRAPYEQYF

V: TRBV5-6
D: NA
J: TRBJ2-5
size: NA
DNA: TGTGCCAGCAGCTGGCGTGGGGGACTGGTATTGGAGACCCAGTACTTC
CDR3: CASSWRGGLVLETQYF

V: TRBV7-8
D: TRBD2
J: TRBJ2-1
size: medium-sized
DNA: TGTGCCAGCAGCCTGGGGCTAGCGGGAGGTAATGAGCAGTTCTTC
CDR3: CASSLGLAGGNEQFF

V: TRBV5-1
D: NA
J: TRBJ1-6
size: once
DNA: TGCGCCAGCAGCTTGGGACAAGTTAATTCACCCCTCCACTTT
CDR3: CASSLGQVNSPLHF

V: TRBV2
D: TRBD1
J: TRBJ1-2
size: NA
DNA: TGTGCCAGCAGCCGACAGGGAGAAGGCCTGGGTGGCTACACCTTC
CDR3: CASSRQGEGLGGYTF

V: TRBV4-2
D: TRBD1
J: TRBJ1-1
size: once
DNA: TGTGCCAGCAGCCCCGGGACAGCCACTGAAGCTTTCTTT
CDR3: CASSPGTATEAFF

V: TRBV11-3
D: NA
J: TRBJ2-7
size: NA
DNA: TGTGCCAGCAGCTCTACCTACGAGCAGTACTTC
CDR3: CASSSTYEQYF

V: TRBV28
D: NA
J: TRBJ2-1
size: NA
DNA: TGTGCCAGCAAAACGGCTACAGACTCCTACAATGAGCAGTTCTTC
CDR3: CASKTATDSYNEQFF

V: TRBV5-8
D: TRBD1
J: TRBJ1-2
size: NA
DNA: TGTGCCAGCACCACGGACAGGGGGCCTGGCTACACCTTC
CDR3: CASTTDRGPGYTF

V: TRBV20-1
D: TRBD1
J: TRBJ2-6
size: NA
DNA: TGCAGTGCTAGTAGAGGACAGGCCTATTCTGGGGCCAACGTCCTGACTTTC
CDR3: CSASRGQAYSGANVLTF